This record covers a single T cell receptor (beta chain). The authors' processing: For nucleated cells, counts were estimated from reference gene primer amplification. Method: immunoSEQ multiplex PCR; TCRdb's copy keeps in-frame clones and lacks some. Clonal size and the V and J genes are those of that table, whereas D and trimming came from the DNA. This sample carries roughly 250,000 clones, roughly 80% of them seen once, and the ten largest clones take 9.6%. The CDR3 covers 11 residues. V gave up 2 bases and J gave up 7 bases, with 6 bases separating them. Germline assignment: CDR1 SGHNT and CDR2 YYREEE (reference sequence). This sample was taken from a study of blood T cell repertoires in COVID-19. At the level of the study: Specimens from acute and convalescent COVID-19 originated in the United States, Italy and Spain. Sample material is recorded as cDNA or gDNA derived from T cells, B-cell-depleted T cells, or PBMCs.

The sample was peripheral blood. The TCR was taken from an elderly woman with acute or convalescent COVID-19. V and J are TRBV5-4 and TRBJ2-5; D may be TRBD2 (5 bases). CDR3 loop: CASSLSGTQYF. Here the CDR3 DNA reads TGTGCCAGCAGCTTAAGCGGGACCCAGTACTTC.